This note documents a single T cell receptor (beta chain) sequence. The sample belongs to a study of CD8 T cells in Susac syndrome. RNA in amounts of roughly 0.45 to 1 ug was reverse transcribed with random hexamers. TCRdb re-called the immunoSEQ multiplex PCR reads through MiXCR, storing one row per CDR3 protein. The sample contains about 180,000 distinct CDR3 sequences, roughly 95% of which appear only once. The CDR3 consists of 13 residues. The germline CDR1 and CDR2 sequences are SQVTM and ANQGSEA. V gave up 5 bases and J gave up 7 bases, with 12 bases separating them. Sequences were obtained from CD4+ T cells from PBMCs. The sequence derives from a human donor with multiple sclerosis. The V call is TRBV29-1, the J call TRBJ1-6; weak D call: TRBD1 (6 bases). The CDR3 nucleotides read TGCAGCGTTAGGCAGGGGACCAATTCACCCCTCCACTTT. The encoded protein is CSVRQGTNSPLHF.